This T cell receptor beta chain was identified in a study of graft-versus-host responses after intestinal transplantation. CDR1 MDHEN and CDR2 SYDVKM come from the germline V gene. CDR3 length equals 18 residues. Trimming removed 5 bases at V and 0 bases at J, with 20 bases between. On this clone: The antigen is unknown.

Clones were read by immunoSEQ multiplex PCR, and TCRdb kept only the in-frame ones, dropping some. The sample has approximately 80,000 clones, approximately 91% seen once; the top ten hold around 0.35%. This sequence was found in a human donor who received an intestinal transplant. Source: unstimulated CD4+ T cells sorted from spleen or lymph node cells, taken before intestinal transplant. The V and J genes are TRBV28 and TRBJ1-3; no definite D call. The CDR3 sequence: CASSPPPWAPSSGNTIYF. CDR3 in DNA: TGTGCCAGCAGTCCCCCCCCATGGGCACCCAGCTCTGGAAACACCATATATTTT. Combining the CDR3 with reference TRBV28 and TRBJ1-3 gives the whole variable domain DVKVTQSSRYLVKRTGEKVFLECVQDMDHENMFWYRQDPGLGLRLIYFSYDVKMKEKGDIPEGYSVSREKKERFSLILESASTNQTSMYLCASSPPPWAPSSGNTIYFGEGSWLTVV.